A selection of T cell receptor beta chains follows, all from one sample in a study of human T cells and chemical hapten exposure. TCRdb redid the calling of the RACE reads with MiXCR, one entry per CDR3 protein. This table has a few hundred thousand distinct CDR3 sequences, over 5% appearing once. The source material was whole blood, sampled in connection with sensitization to the hapten diphenylcyclopropenone (DPC). Source of these receptors: a young woman with alopecia areata. Some clones in this sample may be carry-over from other donors' samples. Both conserved end residues are part of each CDR3. The order of the fields is J gene, D gene, clone size, V gene, CDR3 protein, CDR3 DNA. A D gene is named only where the DNA matches it firmly. Some rows have no size entry. The others give once, few or many, or a class for an expanded clone.

J: TRBJ1-1; D: .; size: many; V: TRBV10-3; CDR3: CAITLSRTTEAFF; DNA: TGTGCCATCACCCTCTCCCGGACGACTGAAGCTTTCTTT
J: TRBJ2-1; D: .; size: .; V: TRBV7-9; CDR3: CASSRTANEQFF; DNA: TGTGCCAGCAGCCGTACAGCTAATGAGCAGTTCTTC
J: TRBJ1-5; D: TRBD1; size: .; V: TRBV20-1; CDR3: CSALDREQPQHF; DNA: TGCAGTGCTTTGGACAGGGAGCAGCCCCAGCATTTT
J: TRBJ1-5; D: .; size: many; V: TRBV4-2; CDR3: CASSQDYNQPQHF; DNA: TGTGCCAGCAGCCAAGACTACAATCAGCCCCAGCATTTT
J: TRBJ1-1; D: .; size: .; V: TRBV27; CDR3: CASSLSTPSTEAFF; DNA: TGTGCCAGCAGTTTATCGACCCCTTCCACTGAAGCTTTCTTT
J: TRBJ1-6; D: .; size: few; V: TRBV7-2; CDR3: CASSLVGGLQGSPLHF; DNA: TGTGCCAGCAGCTTAGTCGGGGGGCTCCAGGGTTCACCCCTCCACTTT
J: TRBJ2-3; D: TRBD2; size: many; V: TRBV27; CDR3: CASSLKASGGTDTQYF; DNA: TGTGCCAGCAGTTTAAAGGCTAGCGGGGGCACAGATACGCAGTATTTT
J: TRBJ2-3; D: .; size: many; V: TRBV20-1; CDR3: CSASGSTDTQYF; DNA: TGCAGTGCTAGCGGGTCAACAGATACGCAGTATTTT
J: TRBJ2-1; D: .; size: .; V: TRBV5-6; CDR3: CASSGGGYEQFF; DNA: TGTGCCAGCAGCGGTGGGGGTTATGAGCAGTTCTTC
J: TRBJ1-1; D: .; size: many; V: TRBV28; CDR3: CASSLGGVSSGAFF; DNA: TGTGCCAGCAGTTTGGGAGGGGTATCCTCAGGGGCTTTCTTT
J: TRBJ1-4; D: .; size: few; V: TRBV10-3; CDR3: CAISELGGTNEKLFF; DNA: TGTGCCATCAGTGAGCTCGGAGGAACGAATGAAAAACTGTTTTTT
J: TRBJ2-3; D: .; size: .; V: TRBV4-3; CDR3: CASSQVGAATDTQYF; DNA: TGCGCCAGCAGCCAAGTCGGGGCGGCCACAGATACGCAGTATTTT
J: TRBJ1-2; D: TRBD1; size: many; V: TRBV7-8; CDR3: CASSRPGQGNYGYTF; DNA: TGTGCCAGCAGCCGGCCGGGACAGGGGAACTATGGCTACACCTTC
J: TRBJ2-5; D: .; size: many; V: TRBV6-2/TRBV6-3; CDR3: CASSSVAETQYF; DNA: TGTGCCAGCAGTTCCGTTGCGGAGACCCAGTACTTC
J: TRBJ1-6; D: .; size: .; V: TRBV7-9; CDR3: CASSLGAEAYSPLHF; DNA: TGTGCCAGCAGCTTAGGGGCAGAGGCTTATTCACCCCTCCACTTT
J: TRBJ2-1; D: .; size: .; V: TRBV12-3/TRBV12-4; CDR3: CASDSGSYNEQFF; DNA: TGTGCCAGCGACTCCGGGTCCTACAATGAGCAGTTCTTC
J: TRBJ1-1; D: TRBD1; size: many; V: TRBV2; CDR3: CASSDGTGEAFF; DNA: TGTGCCAGCAGTGACGGGACAGGAGAAGCTTTCTTT
J: TRBJ1-4; D: TRBD1; size: .; V: TRBV7-9; CDR3: CASSPDLTGVNEKLFF; DNA: TGTGCCAGCAGCCCAGACCTTACAGGGGTAAACGAAAAACTGTTTTTT
J: TRBJ2-5; D: TRBD2; size: .; V: TRBV6-5; CDR3: CASSPLAGWPQETQYF; DNA: TGTGCCAGCAGTCCGTTAGCGGGGTGGCCCCAAGAGACCCAGTACTTC
J: TRBJ1-5; D: .; size: many; V: TRBV20-1; CDR3: CSARWGAESQPQHF; DNA: TGCAGTGCTAGGTGGGGGGCTGAGAGTCAGCCCCAGCATTTT
J: TRBJ2-1; D: .; size: many; V: TRBV6-5; CDR3: CASGWGRETYNEQFF; DNA: TGTGCCAGCGGATGGGGACGGGAGACCTACAATGAGCAGTTCTTC
J: TRBJ2-7; D: TRBD1; size: many; V: TRBV24-1; CDR3: CATSDAGQGGKKQYF; DNA: TGTGCCACCAGTGATGCCGGACAGGGGGGGAAAAAGCAGTACTTC
J: TRBJ1-2; D: .; size: .; V: TRBV12-3/TRBV12-4; CDR3: CASSSLGGASKQGYTF; DNA: TGTGCCAGCAGTTCCCTTGGGGGGGCCTCAAAGCAAGGCTACACCTTC
J: TRBJ2-1; D: .; size: many; V: TRBV4-3; CDR3: CASSQLSYIGQGNEQFF; DNA: TGCGCCAGCAGCCAATTATCGTACATCGGGCAGGGGAATGAGCAGTTCTTC
J: TRBJ2-3; D: .; size: many; V: TRBV27; CDR3: CASSRNREDTQYF; DNA: TGTGCCAGCAGTCGTAACAGGGAAGATACGCAGTATTTT
J: TRBJ2-5; D: .; size: .; V: TRBV7-2; CDR3: CASSLEVPVQETQYF; DNA: TGTGCCAGCAGCTTAGAGGTACCGGTCCAAGAGACCCAGTACTTC
J: TRBJ2-3; D: .; size: many; V: TRBV7-8; CDR3: CASSKGRPSTDTQYF; DNA: TGTGCCAGCAGCAAAGGCCGGCCTAGCACAGATACGCAGTATTTT
J: TRBJ1-5; D: TRBD1; size: few; V: TRBV6-5; CDR3: CASRDREDQPQHF; DNA: TGTGCCAGCAGGGACAGGGAGGATCAGCCCCAGCATTTT
J: TRBJ1-3; D: .; size: .; V: TRBV7-9; CDR3: CASSLDLLNRASGNTIYF; DNA: TGTGCCAGCAGCTTAGATCTATTAAACAGGGCCTCTGGAAACACCATATATTTT
J: TRBJ1-1; D: .; size: .; V: TRBV5-1; CDR3: CASSLGWGMNTEAFF; DNA: TGCGCCAGCAGCTTGGGTTGGGGCATGAACACTGAAGCTTTCTTT
J: TRBJ2-2; D: .; size: many; V: TRBV29-1; CDR3: CSVEDGGGTGELFF; DNA: TGCAGCGTTGAAGATGGGGGCGGGACCGGGGAGCTGTTTTTT
J: TRBJ1-2; D: TRBD1; size: .; V: TRBV6-5; CDR3: CASSYLTGGDGYTF; DNA: TGTGCCAGCAGTTACCTAACAGGGGGCGATGGCTACACCTTC
J: TRBJ2-7; D: TRBD2; size: many; V: TRBV20-1; CDR3: CSARGPGLATIEQYF; DNA: TGCAGTGCTAGAGGCCCGGGACTAGCAACCATCGAGCAGTACTTC
J: TRBJ2-6; D: .; size: many; V: TRBV28; CDR3: CASSLSQDSGANVLTF; DNA: TGTGCCAGCAGTTTATCCCAAGACTCTGGGGCCAACGTCCTGACTTTC
J: TRBJ1-2; D: .; size: few; V: TRBV28; CDR3: CASSPARHYGYTF; DNA: TGTGCCAGCAGCCCAGCGCGTCACTATGGCTACACCTTC
J: TRBJ2-5; D: .; size: few; V: TRBV21-1; CDR3: CATGNWRRSRETQYF; DNA: TGTGCCACCGGAAACTGGCGGAGAAGCCGGGAGACCCAGTACTTC
J: TRBJ1-4; D: .; size: .; V: TRBV2; CDR3: CASKRGLGGTELFF; DNA: TGTGCCAGCAAAAGGGGTCTGGGGGGCACGGAACTGTTTTTT
J: TRBJ1-4; D: TRBD1; size: many; V: TRBV18; CDR3: CASSPQGVGEKLFF; DNA: TGTGCCAGCTCACCGCAGGGGGTTGGTGAAAAACTGTTTTTT
J: TRBJ1-6; D: .; size: few; V: TRBV6-5; CDR3: CASSGREDSYNSPLHF; DNA: TGTGCCAGCAGCGGAAGAGAAGACTCCTATAATTCACCCCTCCACTTT
J: TRBJ1-2; D: .; size: many; V: TRBV5-5; CDR3: CASSSRTGGLGYTF; DNA: TGTGCCAGCAGCTCTCGAACAGGAGGTCTAGGCTACACCTTC
J: TRBJ2-7; D: TRBD1; size: .; V: TRBV2; CDR3: CASRSLRTGARSSYEQYF; DNA: TGTGCCAGCAGGAGTCTGCGAACAGGGGCGAGGAGCTCCTACGAGCAGTACTTC
J: TRBJ2-5; D: .; size: .; V: TRBV11-1; CDR3: CASSRGQHQETQYF; DNA: TGTGCCAGCAGCCGTGGACAACACCAAGAGACCCAGTACTTC